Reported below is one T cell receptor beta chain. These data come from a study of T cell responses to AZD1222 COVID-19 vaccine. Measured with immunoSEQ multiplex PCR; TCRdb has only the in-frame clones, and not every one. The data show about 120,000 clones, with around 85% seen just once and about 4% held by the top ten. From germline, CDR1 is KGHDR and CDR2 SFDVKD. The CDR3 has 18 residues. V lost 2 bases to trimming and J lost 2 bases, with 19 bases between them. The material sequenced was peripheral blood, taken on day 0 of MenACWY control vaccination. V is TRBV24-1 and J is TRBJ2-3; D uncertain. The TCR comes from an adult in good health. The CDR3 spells CATSDSDGSTTSTDTQYF. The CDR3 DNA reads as TGTGCCACCAGTGATTCCGACGGATCAACAACCTCCACAGATACGCAGTATTTT.